This TCR beta chain stems from a study of early T cells in non-severe SARS-CoV-2 infection. At the level of the study: Investigators sequenced bulk RNA drawn from unsorted whole blood, and chains remained unpaired.

Looked up from germline, CDR1 is LGHDT and CDR2 is YNNKEL (reference sequence). The CDR3 covers 15 residues. Trimming removed 6 bases at V and 7 bases at J, with 16 bases between. Unique molecular identifier tags were affixed to discrete cDNA molecules. TCRdb reprocessed the 5' RACE reads with MiXCR, giving one entry per CDR3 protein. Counted here are about 66,000 distinct CDR3 sequences, 20% to 25% occurring once; the ten biggest clones make up about 15%. The material was whole blood, obtained at baseline. The sequence was obtained from an adult who was a healthcare worker with PCR-confirmed SARS-CoV-2 infection or an uninfected control (not recorded which). V gene TRBV3-1 combines with J gene TRBJ1-6; D is ambiguous. CDR3 in DNA: TGTGCCAGCAGAGAAGGAGGAATGGGCAATTCACCCCTCCACTTT. Translated: CASREGGMGNSPLHF.